This T cell receptor (beta chain) was observed in a study of T cells in Graves' hyperthyroidism and ophthalmopathy. Study details: Once the initial diagnosis was made, peripheral blood was obtained before any treatment.

Study conclusions and caveats: Most thyroid clonotypes expanded above 0.001 appeared in blood too.

V was pared by 3 bases and J by 0 bases, with 15 bases between. Germline V lookup: CDR1 SGHTA, CDR2 FQGNSA. The CDR3 contains 16 residues. Each diagnosis was grounded in clinical symptoms, serum thyroxine and TRAb, thyroid ultrasound, and orbital computed tomography. The PBMCs were taken from over 9.5 ml of fresh peripheral blood. In this sample, this clonotype turned up a few times. Its target is not known. Amplified TCR beta CDR3 regions derived from RNA transcripts. An initial round of RT-PCR targeting the TCR CDR3 relied on the HTBI primer set. TCRdb processed the multiplex PCR reads anew with MiXCR; each CDR3 protein has one entry. The table shows around 700,000 distinct CDR3 sequences, with around 19% occurring only once.

Sequenced: blood. This chain links TRBV7-2 with TRBJ2-7; tentative D call: TRBD2 (6 bases). The TCR sequence derives from a woman in her 50s with Graves' hyperthyroidism that later progressed to Graves' ophthalmopathy. DNA of the CDR3: TGTGCCAGCAGCTTCCCCCGGGCGGGGAGCTCCTACGAGCAGTACTTC. This translates into CASSFPRAGSSYEQYF.